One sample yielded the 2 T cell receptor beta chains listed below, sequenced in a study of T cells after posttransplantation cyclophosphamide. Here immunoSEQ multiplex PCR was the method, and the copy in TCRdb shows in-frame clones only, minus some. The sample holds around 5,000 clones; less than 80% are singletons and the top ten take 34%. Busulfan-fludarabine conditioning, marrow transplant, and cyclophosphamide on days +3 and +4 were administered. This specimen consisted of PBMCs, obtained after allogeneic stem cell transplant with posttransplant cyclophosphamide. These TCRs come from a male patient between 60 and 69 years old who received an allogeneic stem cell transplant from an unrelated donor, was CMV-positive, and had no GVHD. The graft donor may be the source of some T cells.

The CDR3 region has the DNA TGTGCCTGGAGTGCAGGGATCTCAGACACTGAAGCTTTCTTT. Translating it yields CAWSAGISDTEAFF. The rearrangement links TRBV30 to TRBJ1-1; a weak D match, TRBD1 (5 bases). V lost 1 base and J 3 bases, leaving 12 bases between the germline ends. Germline assignment: CDR1 GTSNPN and CDR2 SVGIG (reference sequence). There are 14 residues in the CDR3.

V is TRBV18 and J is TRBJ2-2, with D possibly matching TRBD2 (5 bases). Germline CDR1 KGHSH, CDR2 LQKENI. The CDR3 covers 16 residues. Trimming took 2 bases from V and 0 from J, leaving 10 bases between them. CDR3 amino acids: CASSPWEWANTGELFF. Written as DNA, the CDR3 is TGTGCCAGCTCACCATGGGAGTGGGCGAACACCGGGGAGCTGTTTTTT.